This TCR beta chain was obtained from a study of blood T cell repertoires in COVID-19. V lost 6 bases, J lost 9 bases, and 5 bases stayed unmatched. The CDR3 totals 14 residues. The germline V gene has CDR1 MNHEY and CDR2 SVGAGI. Authors' methods: Estimated nucleated cell counts came from reference gene primer amplification. TCRdb's copy holds only in-frame clones and misses some; the assay was immunoSEQ multiplex PCR. V, J and clone size reflect that table, while D and trimming were determined from the DNA. Of 150,000 to 200,000 clones listed, about 85% are singletons. This chain uses TRBV6-5 with TRBJ1-6; 10 bases agree with TRBD1. This sequence was found in a man aged 60 to 75 with acute or convalescent COVID-19. The sample was peripheral blood. The CDR3 region is CASSSDRGLSPLHF. DNA for the CDR3: TGTGCCAGCAGCTCTGACAGGGGGCTTTCACCCCTCCACTTT.